Below, 7 T cell receptor beta chains from the same sample are listed, as sequenced in a study of cytomegalovirus exposure and HLA in healthy donors. The PCR was carried out with 60 Vbeta primers and 13 Jbeta primers. The data were produced by immunoSEQ multiplex PCR, yet TCRdb's version contains in-frame clones alone and is incomplete. Counted here are roughly 150,000 clones, around three quarters occurring once; the ten biggest clones make up roughly 1.6%. The sample taken for sequencing was PBMCs. The receptors were gathered from a woman between 40 and 55 years old in good health and CMV-seronegative.

This sequence joins TRBV28 and TRBJ2-1, with 13 bases aligning to TRBD2. The CDR3 spans 15 residues. Germline V gives CDR1 MDHEN, CDR2 SYDVKM. The V segment lost 3 bases and the J segment 7 bases; nucleotides outside the gene matches: 3. The CDR3 nucleotides read TGTGCCAGCAGTTTGGGACTAGCGGGGATTAATGAGCAGTTCTTC. It encodes CASSLGLAGINEQFF.

This clone occurred a few times. The genes are TRBV21-1 and TRBJ1-4. TRBV21-1 is a pseudogene locus. The length of the CDR3 is 14 residues. This CDR3 reads CASSDGGCERKLFF. CDR3 nucleotide sequence: TGTGCCAGCAGCGACGGGGGGTGTGAACGAAAACTGTTTTTT.

This clone was observed once. V gene TRBV5-3 combines with J gene TRBJ1-2, with a weak D call TRBD1 (5 bases). TRBV5-3 is an ORF, and what it does is uncertain. The CDR3 length is 18 residues. The germline V and J ends were trimmed by 5 bases and 6 bases, with 29 bases remaining between them. Here the CDR3 reads CARRFDFPKNSGSDGYTF. CDR3 sequence (DNA): TGTGCCAGAAGGTTCGATTTTCCCAAAAACTCAGGGTCAGATGGCTACACCTTC.

The chain couples TRBV28 to TRBJ1-6, with D uncertain. Trimming stripped 8 bases from V and 0 bases from J, with 8 bases between. The CDR3 is made up of 14 amino acids. The germline V gene has CDR1 MDHEN and CDR2 SYDVKM. The CDR3 coding sequence is TGTGCCAGCGGTATGAGCTCCTATAATTCACCCCTCCACTTT. This gives the protein CASGMSSYNSPLHF.

The chain links TRBV5-1 to TRBJ1-2; no clear D. CDR3 length: 15 amino acids. Looked up from germline, CDR1 is SGHRS and CDR2 is YFSETQ. Trimming cost V 0 bases and J 1 base, with 10 bases left between them. The CDR3 here is CASSLVGEGNYGYTF. The CDR3 DNA reads TGCGCCAGCAGCTTGGTTGGCGAGGGTAACTATGGCTACACCTTC.

The chain couples TRBV28 to TRBJ2-5; D is uncertain. V lost 5 bases and J 0 bases, leaving 10 bases between the germline ends. The CDR3 spans 14 residues. Germline CDR1 is MDHEN and CDR2 is SYDVKM. CDR3 amino acids: CASSLYRDQETQYF. The CDR3 DNA reads as TGTGCCAGCAGTCTTTACCGGGACCAAGAGACCCAGTACTTC. The full variable domain, rest sourced from reference TRBV28 and TRBJ2-5, is DVKVTQSSRYLVKRTGEKVFLECVQDMDHENMFWYRQDPGLGLRLIYFSYDVKMKEKGDIPEGYSVSREKKERFSLILESASTNQTSMYLCASSLYRDQETQYFGPGTRLLVL.

The genes are TRBV29-1 and TRBJ2-7; 9 bases fit TRBD1. CDR1 and CDR2 (germline): SQVTM, ANQGSEA. This CDR3 has 12 residues. After removal of 5 bases from V and 5 bases from J, the junction contained 4 bases not matched to a gene. The CDR3 DNA follows: TGCAGCGTTTGGGACAGGGTAAACGAGCAGTACTTC. Translation gives CSVWDRVNEQYF.